Listed here are 6 T cell receptor beta chains from one sample, sequenced in a study of breast tumors, draining lymph nodes, adjacent tissues. Axillary draining lymph nodes of breast cancer patients supplied the node samples. TCRdb reanalysed the multiplex PCR reads using MiXCR and keeps one entry per CDR3 protein. The data show 270,000 or so distinct CDR3 sequences, with over 25% seen just once and 0.85% to 1.3% held by the top ten. The sample comprised axillary lymph node tissue. The receptor source for this set is a female donor with breast cancer. Some clones in this sample may be carry-over from other donors' samples.

This clonotype was seen a single time. A single base separates this from a much larger clone, so it may be a read error. The chain employs TRBV5-6 and TRBJ2-7, with D perhaps matching TRBD2 (6 bases). The CDR3 runs to 15 residues. Per the germline V gene, CDR1 is SGHDT and CDR2 is YYEEEE. The CDR3 here is CASRGTEGSSYERYF. CDR3 in DNA: TGTGCCAGCAGAGGGACGGAGGGGAGCTCCTACGAGCGGTACTTC.

With regard to this clonotype: A much larger clone lies one base from this, so it may be a read error. The chain couples TRBV9 to TRBJ2-6, with TRBD1 matching 7 bases. The CDR3 is 17 amino acids. Germline CDR1 reads SGDLS; CDR2 reads YYNGEE. CDR3 protein: CASSVRDSISGATVLTF. Here the CDR3 DNA reads TGTGCCAGCAGCGTCCGGGACAGTATTTCTGGGGCCACCGTCCTGACTTTC.

On this clonotype itself: This may be a read error: a much more frequent sequence differs by one nucleotide. The conserved final phenylalanine or tryptophan is absent from the CDR3, which likely points to a read error. V is TRBV6-5 and J is TRBJ1-5, with 9 bases identical to TRBD1. Germline values: CDR1 MNHEY, CDR2 SVGAGI. J was trimmed by 6 bases and V by 6 bases; bases with no gene match: 9. The CDR3 totals 15 residues. The chain's CDR3 is CASRQGQGGFQPQHL. CDR3 nucleotides: TGTGCCAGCAGACAGGGACAGGGAGGGTTTCAGCCCCAGCATCTT.

This clonotype was detected a few times. Possible read error: a much larger clone is one base away. The chain joins TRBV20-1 to TRBJ1-2; D ambiguous. The CDR3 sequence is 12 residues long. Per germline, CDR1 DFQATT and CDR2 SNEGSKA (reference sequence). This CDR3 reads CSARDPQRGSTF. Here the CDR3 DNA reads TGCAGTGCTAGAGATCCACAGCGCGGCTCCACCTTC.

On this clonotype itself: This may come from a read error, since a much larger clone is one base off. This sequence joins TRBV10-3 and TRBJ2-3; 7 bases map to TRBD1. The CDR3 consists of 15 residues. Germline lookup yields CDR1 ENHRY and CDR2 SYGVKD. Trimming cost V 4 bases and J 10 bases; bases outside gene matches: 14. The CDR3 DNA sequence: TGTGCCATCAGTGGAGGGGCCACAGGGGTCGAGCCGCAGTATTTT. Protein product: CAISGGATGVEPQYF.

Comments on this clonotype: A junction end diverges from the germline sequence, so it may reflect a read error. The rearrangement joins TRBV7-2 to TRBJ2-7; unclear D gene. Per the germline V gene, CDR1 is SGHTA and CDR2 is FQGNSA. CDR3 length: 13 amino acids. The CDR3 is CACSLESPHEQCF. DNA for the CDR3: TGTGCCTGCAGCTTAGAGAGTCCCCACGAGCAGTGCTTC.